This TCR beta chain was documented in a study of control samples from healthy donors and cancer patients. Generated by immunoSEQ multiplex PCR, the TCRdb table keeps only in-frame clones and is missing some. Here the sample spans roughly 68,000 clones, under 85% being singletons. Unmatched junction bases numbered 9, after V lost 3 bases and J lost 5 bases. The CDR3 consists of 14 residues. The germline CDR1 and CDR2 sequences are DFQATT and SNEGSKA (reference sequence). The sample was blood. The genes are TRBV20-1 and TRBJ2-7, with TRBD2 identical over 8 bases. This clonotype was sampled from a man aged 60 to 75 in good health. Written as DNA, the CDR3 is TGCAGTGCTAGTAAGGCCGGGACTAGAAACGAGCAGTACTTC. Its protein is CSASKAGTRNEQYF.